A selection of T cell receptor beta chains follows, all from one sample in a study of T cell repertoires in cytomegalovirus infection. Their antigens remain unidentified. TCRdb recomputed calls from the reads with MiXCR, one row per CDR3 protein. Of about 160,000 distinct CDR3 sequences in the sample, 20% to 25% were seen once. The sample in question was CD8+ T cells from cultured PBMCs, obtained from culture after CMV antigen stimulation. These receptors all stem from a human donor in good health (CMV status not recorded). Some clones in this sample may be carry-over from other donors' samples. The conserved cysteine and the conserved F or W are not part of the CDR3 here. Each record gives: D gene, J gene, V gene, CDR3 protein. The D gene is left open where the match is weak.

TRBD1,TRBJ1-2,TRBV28,ASDEFEGARYGYT
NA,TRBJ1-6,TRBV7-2,ASSPENFNSPLH
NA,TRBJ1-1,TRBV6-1,ASGGAGGTEAF
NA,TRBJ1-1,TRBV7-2,ASSLDHRMNTEAF
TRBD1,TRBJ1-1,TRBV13,ASSLWGTAVNTEAF
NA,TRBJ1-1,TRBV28,ASSLTVVTEAF
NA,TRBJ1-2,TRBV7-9,ASSSSATPSGGYT
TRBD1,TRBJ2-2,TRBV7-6,ASSPWTGRTGELF
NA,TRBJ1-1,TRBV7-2,ASSLERTANTEAF
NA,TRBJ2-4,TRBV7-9,ASSLGTENIQY
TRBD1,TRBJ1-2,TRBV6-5,ASSYGDSYLYGYT
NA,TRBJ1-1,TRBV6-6,ASVAMNTEAF
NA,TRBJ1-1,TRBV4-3,ASSHATVITEAF
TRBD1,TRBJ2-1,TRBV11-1,ASSPRDRESNEQF
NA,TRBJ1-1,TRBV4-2,ASSEPLPGPMNTEAF
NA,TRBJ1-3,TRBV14,ASSQGSPGSGNTIY
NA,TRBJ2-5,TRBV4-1,ASSQDSEETQY
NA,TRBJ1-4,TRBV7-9,ASSPAGGSGNEKLF